The 25 T cell receptor beta chains in this list originate from one sample, sequenced in a study of T-cell memory formation after mild COVID-19. Using its own MiXCR run on the 5' RACE reads, TCRdb lists one record per CDR3 protein. The sample records tens of thousands of distinct CDR3 sequences, around 12% being singletons. The sequenced sample was PBMCs or a T cell subset sorted from them (not recorded which). These receptor sequences come from an adult woman who had mild COVID-19 (a few samples of this study predate the infection). Cell type and time point are not known.

There are many counts of this clonotype. J is TRBJ2-3 and V is TRBV28; 11 nucleotides align to TRBD1. Germline trimming cut 7 bases from V and 1 base from J; bases unmatched to any gene: 4. The CDR3 length is 15 residues. Germline CDR1 reads MDHEN; CDR2 reads SYDVKM. DNA of the CDR3: TGTGCCAGCATCATGGACAGGGGGCGCACAGATACGCAGTATTTT. Protein sequence: CASIMDRGRTDTQYF.

The V gene is TRBV12-3 or TRBV12-4, the J gene TRBJ2-1; a weak D match, TRBD1 (7 bases). The ends were cut back, 2 bases at V and 8 bases at J, with 10 bases in the middle. The CDR3 spans 13 residues. CDR3 sequence (DNA): TGTGCCAGCAGTTTACAGGGGGGCTATGAGCAGTTCTTC. Translating it yields CASSLQGGYEQFF.

This clonotype was seen repeatedly, ten times or more. The chain combines TRBV4-1 with TRBJ2-1, with TRBD2 matching over 14 bases. V was clipped by 3 bases and J by 2 bases; unmatched bases: 6. The CDR3 is 18 amino acids. CDR1 and CDR2 from the germline V gene are MGHRA and YSYEKL. CDR3 sequence reads: CASSQVPGLAGAYNEQFF. The DNA for the CDR3 is TGCGCCAGCAGCCAGGTCCCGGGACTAGCGGGGGCCTACAATGAGCAGTTCTTC.

This clonotype was seen ten or more times. This sequence joins TRBV5-1 and TRBJ2-1; 7 positions match TRBD2. After removal of 0 bases from V and 8 bases from J, the junction contained 2 bases not matched to a gene. The CDR3 spans 13 residues. Germline V gene data show CDR1 as SGHRS and CDR2 as YFSETQ. The CDR3 loop reads CASSLEGRDEQFF. The CDR3 DNA reads as TGCGCCAGCAGCTTGGAGGGGAGGGATGAGCAGTTCTTC. Using reference TRBV5-1 and TRBJ2-1 for the parts outside the CDR3, the full variable domain is KAGVTQTPRYLIKTRGQQVTLSCSPISGHRSVSWYQQTPGQGLQFLFEYFSETQRNKGNFPGRFSGRQFSNSRSEMNVSTLELGDSALYLCASSLEGRDEQFFGPGTRLTVL.

The table lists this clonotype with many counts. A junction end diverges from the germline sequence, so it may reflect a read error. The V call is TRBV3-1, the J call TRBJ1-6, with 7 bases fitting TRBD1. From germline, CDR1 is LGHDT and CDR2 YNNKEL (reference sequence). This CDR3 has 13 residues. DNA for the CDR3: TGTGCCAGCAGCAAAGACAGGGATTCACCCCTCCACTTT. Amino acid sequence: CASSKDRDSPLHF.

CDR3 amino acids: CASIGGEYEQYF. The DNA for the CDR3 is TGTGCCAGCATCGGGGGCGAATACGAGCAGTACTTC. The V call is TRBV6-2 or TRBV6-3, the J call TRBJ2-7; D may match TRBD1 or TRBD2 (6 bases each). In germline, CDR1 is MNHEY, CDR2 SVGEGT. The CDR3 runs 12 residues. The V gene lost 7 bases and the J gene lost 4 bases, with 11 bases spanning the gap.

The sample holds a few counts of this clonotype. V gene TRBV6-2 or TRBV6-3 combines with J gene TRBJ2-7, with 9 bases lining up with TRBD1. V lost 9 bases and J lost 7; bases outside the gene matches: 4. The CDR3 is 11 residues long. Per germline, CDR1 MNHEY and CDR2 SVGEGT. The CDR3 region has the DNA TGTGCCAGTGGGACAGGGTTTGAGCAGTACTTC. Translated, it gives CASGTGFEQYF.

There are many counts of this clonotype. The chain links TRBV2 to TRBJ2-5; no firm D call. CDR3 length equals 11 residues. Germline V gene lookup returns CDR1 SNHLY and CDR2 FYNNEI. Trimming cost V 8 bases and J 5 bases, with 9 bases left between them. The CDR3 DNA follows: TGTGCCAGCGGTAGAACGGAGACCCAGTACTTC. This translates into CASGRTETQYF. Complete variable domain (other parts from reference TRBV2 and TRBJ2-5): EPEVTQTPSHQVTQMGQEVILRCVPISNHLYFYWYRQILGQKVEFLVSFYNNEISEKSEIFDDQFSVERPDGSNFTLKIRSTKLEDSAMYFCASGRTETQYFGPGTRLLVL.

This clonotype was counted ten times or more. The chain links TRBV7-9 to TRBJ2-7, with 7 bases that match TRBD2. This CDR3 contains 15 residues. In germline, CDR1 is SEHNR, CDR2 FQNEAQ (reference sequence). The ends lost 0 bases at V and 7 bases at J; junction bases unmatched: 9. CDR3 sequence reads: CASSLASAGAKEQYF. The CDR3 DNA sequence: TGTGCCAGCAGCTTAGCGAGCGCGGGAGCTAAGGAGCAGTACTTC.

This clonotype was seen at least ten times. The chain uses TRBV7-8 and TRBJ2-4; 11 bases are shared with TRBD1. V lost 3 bases and J lost 7; bases outside the gene matches: 2. The length of the CDR3 is 14 residues. Germline CDR1 reads SGHVS; CDR2 reads FQNEAQ. CDR3 protein: CASSFGTGGNIQYF. CDR3 DNA sequence: TGTGCCAGCAGCTTCGGGACAGGGGGGAACATTCAGTACTTC.

This clonotype was counted ten times or more. This sequence joins TRBV19 and TRBJ2-3; TRBD2 matches 9 bases. CDR1 and CDR2 (germline): LNHDA, SQIVND (reference sequence). The length of the CDR3 is 16 residues. Trimming cost V 8 bases and J 0 bases; bases outside gene matches: 9. The CDR3 region is CASSLSGRVSTDTQYF. Written as DNA, the CDR3 is TGTGCCAGTTCTCTTAGCGGGAGAGTCAGCACAGATACGCAGTATTTT.

This clonotype was seen ten or more times. This chain links TRBV20-1 with TRBJ2-7, with unresolved D. The V end was cut by 3 bases, the J end by 2 bases, with 8 bases between. The CDR3 loop spans 12 amino acids. CDR1 DFQATT and CDR2 SNEGSKA come from the germline V gene (reference sequence). The CDR3 bases are TGCAGTGCTAGGGGCGCCACCTACGAGCAGTACTTC. As protein: CSARGATYEQYF.

This clonotype was seen repeatedly, ten times or more. The gene calls are TRBV12-3 or TRBV12-4 and TRBJ2-7; perhaps TRBD1 as D (5 bases). Trimming took off 5 bases at V and 2 bases at J, with 10 bases between the two ends. The CDR3 is 13 amino acids. Here the CDR3 DNA reads TGTGCCAGCAGTGGGGCGTCGGCCTACGAGCAGTACTTC. The encoded protein is CASSGASAYEQYF.

This clonotype showed up many times. The chain couples TRBV7-9 to TRBJ2-1, with 8 bases matching TRBD2. J lost 8 bases, V lost 6 bases, and 9 bases had no gene match. Germline V gives CDR1 SEHNR, CDR2 FQNEAQ (reference sequence). The CDR3 extends over 14 amino acids. The chain's CDR3 is CASRPGGLFDEQFF. CDR3 DNA: TGTGCCAGCAGGCCGGGGGGGTTATTTGATGAGCAGTTCTTC.

This clonotype was seen at least ten times. As DNA, the CDR3 is TGTGCCAGCACCCAAGAAGGCGGACCCTACGAGCAGTACTTC. It is translated as CASTQEGGPYEQYF. The chain employs TRBV2 and TRBJ2-7; D remains unclear. V was trimmed by 7 bases and J by 2 bases, leaving 15 bases between them. The CDR3 consists of 14 residues. Germline V gene sequence: CDR1 SNHLY, CDR2 FYNNEI.

This clonotype was detected many times. The chain is built from TRBV18 and TRBJ1-5; perhaps TRBD1 as D (6 bases). This CDR3 region has 15 residues. V lost 2 bases to trimming and J lost 4 bases, with 12 bases between them. Germline lookup yields CDR1 KGHSH and CDR2 LQKENI. CDR3 loop: CASSPTGTKNQPQHF. The DNA of the CDR3 is TGTGCCAGCTCACCAACCGGGACAAAAAATCAGCCCCAGCATTTT.

This chain joins TRBV18 and TRBJ1-5; no clear D. The CDR3 length is 14 residues. V was cut by 1 base and J by 4 bases, with 8 bases left in between. Germline-derived CDR1 and CDR2 are KGHSH and LQKENI. The CDR3 nucleotides read TGTGCCAGCTCACCACAGTCGGGGAATCAGCCCCAGCATTTT. Residues: CASSPQSGNQPQHF.

This clonotype was found many times. The chain couples TRBV7-2 to TRBJ1-5; D not resolved. V was pared by 0 bases and J by 7 bases, with 10 bases between. This CDR3 has 14 amino acids. From germline, CDR1 is SGHTA and CDR2 FQGNSA. The CDR3 region has the DNA TGTGCCAGCAGCTTAGCTGGGAGACAACAGCCCCAGCATTTT. Protein sequence: CASSLAGRQQPQHF.

This clonotype occurred many times. The chain combines TRBV6-2 or TRBV6-3 with TRBJ1-1; D is undetermined. The CDR3 runs 13 residues. The germline gives CDR1 MNHEY, CDR2 SVGEGT. Trimming took off 7 bases at V and 2 bases at J, with 11 bases between the two ends. Here the CDR3 reads CASNTGINTEAFF. The CDR3 DNA reads TGTGCCAGCAATACCGGGATTAACACTGAAGCTTTCTTT.

This clonotype was recorded at least ten times. The chain has TRBV18 and TRBJ2-7; D ambiguous. The germline V and J ends were trimmed by 3 bases and 2 bases, with 5 bases remaining between them. This CDR3 contains 12 residues. The germline V gene encodes CDR1 KGHSH and CDR2 LQKENI. The DNA for the CDR3 is TGTGCCAGCTCACCGACGACCTACGAGCAGTACTTC. Translated: CASSPTTYEQYF.

The table lists this clonotype with many counts. V usage is TRBV4-2 and J usage is TRBJ2-3, with 11 bases lining up with TRBD2. Trimming removed 1 base from V and 4 bases from J; junction bases left unmatched: 4. The V gene's germline CDR1 is LGHNA and CDR2 YNFKEQ. The CDR3 has 16 amino acids. The CDR3 DNA sequence: TGTGCCAGCAGCCAAGTACCTAGCGGGAGGCCAGATACGCAGTATTTT. This gives the protein CASSQVPSGRPDTQYF.

This clonotype was found many times. CDR3 DNA sequence: TGTGCCAGCAGTGACCCTCTGGCAGGGGCCTACGAGCAGTACTTC. Its protein is CASSDPLAGAYEQYF. The chain links TRBV25-1 to TRBJ2-7; perhaps TRBD1 as D (6 bases). Germline V gene lookup returns CDR1 MGHDK and CDR2 SYGVNS. Trimming stripped 3 bases from V and 2 bases from J, with 14 bases between. CDR3 length equals 15 residues.

For this clonotype: Just one base apart from a much larger clone, this may be a read error. V and J are TRBV18 and TRBJ1-1; no clear D gene. The CDR3 covers 13 residues. CDR1 KGHSH and CDR2 LQKENI come from the germline V gene. V was shortened by 9 bases and J by 1 base, with 12 bases between the two germline ends. CDR3 region: CARSRTQNTEAFF. The CDR3 nucleotides read TGTGCCAGATCGCGGACCCAGAACACTGAAGCTTTCTTT.

This clonotype was observed at least ten times. This rearrangement joins TRBV3-1 to TRBJ2-2; 10 bases are a match to TRBD2. J was trimmed by 0 bases and V by 1 base; bases with no gene match: 8. There are 19 residues in the CDR3. Germline V gives CDR1 LGHDT, CDR2 YNNKEL (reference sequence). The CDR3 coding sequence is TGTGCCAGCAGCCAAGTTAGTTGGCTAGCGGGGGCGAACACCGGGGAGCTGTTTTTT. Translation gives CASSQVSWLAGANTGELFF.

This clonotype was seen many times. V gene TRBV4-2 combines with J gene TRBJ2-4, with TRBD2 as a possible D gene (5 bases). There are 15 residues in the CDR3. Germline V gene data show CDR1 as LGHNA and CDR2 as YNFKEQ. V was pared by 0 bases and J by 1 base, with 7 bases between. In DNA form, the CDR3 reads TGTGCCAGCAGCCAAGATGAGGGTGCCAAAAACATTCAGTACTTC. It yields the protein CASSQDEGAKNIQYF.